This TCR beta chain came from a study of blood T cells in healthy people across ages. Findings and limits, study-wide: Nothing was known about donor CMV status, and this possibly confounded expanded clonotype changes. Per million T cells, TCR beta diversity dropped roughly linearly as age increased.

Sample-barcoded 5' priming and a J-beta primer mix drove a second PCR of 7 to 11 cycles. TCRdb reprocessed the 5' RACE reads via MiXCR and lists one record per CDR3 protein. The sample holds hundreds of thousands of distinct CDR3 sequences; approximately 48% are singletons and the top ten take under 20%. Roughly 9.5 milliliters of peripheral blood were drawn from each donor into EDTA-treated tubes. Notes on this clonotype: Its antigen is not identified.

The V and J ends lost 4 bases and 7 bases respectively, with 17 bases between them. This CDR3 is 15 amino acids long. Germline lookup yields CDR1 MRHNA and CDR2 SNTAGT. This sequence joins TRBV6-4 and TRBJ2-1; perhaps TRBD2 as D (6 bases). The receptor was derived from a man aged 55 to 70 in good health. Source material: blood. CDR3 nucleotide sequence: TGTGCCAGCAGTGCCGGGACTTTGGGTCTAAATGAGCAGTTCTTC. Translation gives CASSAGTLGLNEQFF.